The next 4 T cell receptor beta chains were all read from a single sample in a study of blood T cell repertoires in COVID-19 (TCRdb year 2020). Receptor amplification or capture employed the immunoSEQ multiplex PCR assay. What TCRdb holds here is the immuneACCESS table cut down to in-frame rearrangements. Part of the clones is not present; checked against another copy, under half of the missing clones reflect an unresolved V gene, and the others are unexplained. For this sample there are roughly 250,000 clones; roughly 80% appear just once. 15% to 19% of the sample rests with the top ten. Sample: peripheral blood. All receptors derive from a person aged 70 to 85 with COVID-19, enrolled during active disease.

This chain uses TRBV30 with TRBJ1-5, with 7 bases lining up with TRBD1. Germline CDR1 and CDR2: GTSNPN and SVGIG (reference sequence). The V and J ends lost 2 bases and 6 bases, in that order; junction bases with no gene match: 16. This CDR3 contains 17 residues. CDR3 residues: CAWSTTAGGRFGQPQHF. The CDR3 nucleotides read TGTGCCTGGAGTACGACGGCAGGGGGTAGGTTTGGTCAGCCCCAGCATTTT.

The count of this clone is one. J is TRBJ2-5 and V is TRBV5-1, with TRBD1 identical over 9 bases. Losses at the gene ends were 0 bases for V and 4 bases for J; bases not matched to a gene: 4. Germline V gives CDR1 SGHRS, CDR2 YFSETQ. The CDR3 covers 15 residues. The CDR3 sequence: CASSLETGGLETQYF. CDR3 in DNA: TGCGCCAGCAGCTTGGAAACAGGGGGCCTAGAGACCCAGTACTTC. Filled out from reference TRBV5-1 and TRBJ2-5, the complete variable domain reads KAGVTQTPRYLIKTRGQQVTLSCSPISGHRSVSWYQQTPGQGLQFLFEYFSETQRNKGNFPGRFSGRQFSNSRSEMNVSTLELGDSALYLCASSLETGGLETQYFGPGTRLLVL.

The chain joins TRBV5-1 to TRBJ2-2, with D maybe TRBD2 (6 bases). This CDR3 region has 16 residues. Trimming shortened V by 0 bases and J by 0 bases, and 9 bases separated the two germline ends. Germline CDR1 SGHRS, CDR2 YFSETQ. CDR3 region: CASSLGSGSNTGELFF. DNA of the CDR3: TGCGCCAGCAGCTTGGGGAGCGGGTCGAACACCGGGGAGCTGTTTTTT.

This clone has a handful of counts. V and J are TRBV4-1 and TRBJ2-7, with 10 positions matching TRBD2. CDR3 length: 18 amino acids. J gave up 1 base and V 1 base, and 10 bases lay outside the gene matches. Germline CDR1 MGHRA, CDR2 YSYEKL. The CDR3 reads CASSQVVVAGGRSYEQYF. In nucleotides, the CDR3 is TGCGCCAGCAGCCAAGTCGTGGTAGCGGGAGGACGGTCCTACGAGCAGTACTTC.